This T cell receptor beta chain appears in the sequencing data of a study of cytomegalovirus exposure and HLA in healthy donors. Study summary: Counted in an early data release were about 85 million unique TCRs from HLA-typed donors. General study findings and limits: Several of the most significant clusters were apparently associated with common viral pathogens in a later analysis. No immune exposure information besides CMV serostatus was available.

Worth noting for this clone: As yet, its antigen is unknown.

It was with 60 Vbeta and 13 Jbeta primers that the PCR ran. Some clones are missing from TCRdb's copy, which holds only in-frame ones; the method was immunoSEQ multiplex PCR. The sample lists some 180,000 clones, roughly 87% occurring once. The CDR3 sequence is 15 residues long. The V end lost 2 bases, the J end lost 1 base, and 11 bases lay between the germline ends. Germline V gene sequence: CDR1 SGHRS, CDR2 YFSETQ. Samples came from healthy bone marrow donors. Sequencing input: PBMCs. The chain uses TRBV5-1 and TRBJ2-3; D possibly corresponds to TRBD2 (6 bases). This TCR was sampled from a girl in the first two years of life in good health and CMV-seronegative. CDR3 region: CASSLTVAGTDTQYF. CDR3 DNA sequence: TGCGCCAGCAGCTTAACGGTAGCGGGCACAGATACGCAGTATTTT.